This T cell receptor (beta chain) was documented in a study of siplizumab effects on memory and regulatory T cells (dated by TCRdb to the late 2010s). For the wider study: The study examined how the anti-CD2 antibody siplizumab affects alloreactive T-cell subsets in allogeneic mixed lymphocyte reactions built from human PBMCs. Paper-wide results and their limitations: Compared with memory T cells, unstimulated naive T cells appeared more diverse, and naive cells seemed to make a substantial contribution to the alloresponse. Siplizumab significantly lowered the cumulative frequency of alloreactive sequences that could be traced to unstimulated CD4+ memory T cells. Of the alloreactive CD4+ clones that could be mapped, the Treg-derived share averaged about 63% with siplizumab compared with approximately 25% in control reactions. Because sequences below about 10^-5 frequency were poorly captured, only a minor fraction of alloreactive clones could be mapped to unstimulated subsets. Whether proliferating Tregs from siplizumab cultures were suppressive was not functionally confirmed. About 80-96% of proliferating CD4+ or CD8+ clones could not be given a naive or memory phenotype.

The library was prepared using the immunoSEQ multiplex PCR assay. Each sample had roughly 100,000 TCR templates assayed by the deep sequencing platform. Genomic DNA extracted from sorted T cells was used for TCRbeta CDR3 sequencing. The paper's data handling went like this. The R programming language was used for clonal analysis of TCRbeta CDR3 data. Alloreactive CD4+ and CD8+ clones were defined by comparing unstimulated samples with post-reaction CFSE-low samples. Alloreactive CD4+ clones were assigned to regulatory or non-regulatory origin by matching sequences to sorted unstimulated Treg and non-Treg repertoires. Held by TCRdb, this immuneACCESS table contains in-frame sequences only and omits some clones. Under half of the omission traces to an unresolved V gene where checked; the cause of the rest is unknown. That table supplies the V and J calls and clone size; D and trimming were determined from the DNA. This sample has 20,000 to 30,000 clones in its table, and 70% to 85% of those were observed once. Under 25% of the sample comes from the top ten.

CDR1 MGHDK and CDR2 SYGVNS are derived from the germline V gene. Trimming costs V 5 bases and J 0 bases, and their ends lie 7 bases apart. Taken from cysteine to phenylalanine, the CDR3 has 14 residues. Just the 42-base CDR3 DNA is kept, in frame starting at base 1. Concerning this clone: Its cognate antigen has yet to be identified. Base qualities were left out, and no much larger clone turns up one base away.

In addition, sequencing in three donor pairs included unstimulated CD8+ effector memory subsets alongside CD4+ naive, CD8+ naive, CD8+ TEMRA and CD4+ memory subsets. Sorted unstimulated T cells and proliferating T cells recovered from mixed lymphocyte reactions underwent TCRbeta CDR3 sequencing. Fresh whole blood from about 9 HLA-typed healthy donors was used as the source from which PBMCs were isolated. The chain joins TRBV25-1 to TRBJ2-2; confidence is insufficient to name the D gene. This TCR was sampled from a human donor in good health. Source material: memory CD4+ T cells sorted from blood. The label giving this sample's cell subset or site can be read as: unstimulated CD4+ memory T cells. The DNA sequence is TGTGCCAGCAGTCCCAGTACGAACACCGGGGAGCTGTTTTTT. Its translation reads: CASSPSTNTGELFF. The entire variable domain, with the stretches around the CDR3 drawn from the reference TRBV25-1 and TRBJ2-2 proteins, is EADIYQTPRYLVIGTGKKITLECSQTMGHDKMYWYQQDPGMELHLIHYSYGVNSTEKGDLSSESTVSRIRTEHFPLTLESARPSHTSQYLCASSPSTNTGELFFGEGSRLTVL.